This T cell receptor beta chain was captured in a study of cytomegalovirus exposure and HLA in healthy donors. Donors showed nominal health when sampled, although they likely had unrecorded immune exposures. Researchers ran the PCR with 60 Vbeta and 13 Jbeta primers. Profiling relied on immunoSEQ multiplex PCR, and the TCRdb table lists in-frame clones only, not all of them. The table shows about 140,000 clones, with roughly 81% occurring only once. In regard to this clone: Its matching antigen is unknown.

This CDR3 has 14 amino acids. The germline gives CDR1 MNHEY, CDR2 SVGAGI. After removal of 6 bases from V and 7 bases from J, the junction contained 8 bases not matched to a gene. Notes on the study in general: As a later analysis showed, a missense DCLRE1C variant was linked to trimming of TCR beta V- and J-genes. Apparent HLA restriction characterized most CMV-associated TCR beta chains in a later analysis. Usually a TCR sequence was rare, but some public TCRs were found in many donors.

Material: PBMCs. The origin of this receptor is a female donor in good health and CMV-seronegative. The rearrangement uses TRBV6-5 and TRBJ1-5; 8 bases fit TRBD1. The CDR3, as DNA: TGTGCCAGCAGGCCCTCAGGGGGCGGCCAGCCCCAGCATTTT. Protein product: CASRPSGGGQPQHF.